A selection of T cell receptor beta chains follows, all from one sample in a study of blood T cell repertoires in COVID-19. Using immunoSEQ multiplex PCR, the repertoire was profiled, and TCRdb retains in-frame clones only, with some absent. Of roughly 170,000 clones listed, under 90% were seen once; the top ten hold under 8.5%. Sequencing was carried out using peripheral blood. The source of these receptors is a human donor in a cohort sampled during active COVID-19. The CDR3 runs from the conserved cysteine through the conserved F or W. Fields, in order: clone size, D gene, J gene, V gene, CDR3 DNA, CDR3 protein. The D gene is left open where the match is weak. Clone size is stated in some rows and not others, as once, few, many or a class when expanded.

>once|-|TRBJ2-7|TRBV14
TGTGCCAGCAGCCAAGGACAGGTTCACTACGAGCAGTACTTC
CASSQGQVHYEQYF
>few|-|TRBJ2-5|TRBV7-3
TGTGCCAGCAGCGTAGACACTCAAGAGACCCAGTACTTC
CASSVDTQETQYF
>few|-|TRBJ1-2|TRBV4-1
TGCGCCAGCAGCCAGCCAGGGAGGAACTATGGCTACACCTTC
CASSQPGRNYGYTF
>-|TRBD1|TRBJ1-2|TRBV5-5
TGTGCCAGCAGCTTAGGGACAGGGGGCCCCGCTAACTATGGCTACACCTTC
CASSLGTGGPANYGYTF
>-|TRBD1|TRBJ2-7|TRBV3-1/TRBV3-2
TGTGCCAGCAGCCAAGTCAGGGGGCGTTCCTACGAGCAGTACTTC
CASSQVRGRSYEQYF
>once|-|TRBJ1-2|TRBV19
TGTGCCAGTAGTACGCCGGACACGGACCAATATGGCTACACCTTC
CASSTPDTDQYGYTF
>few|-|TRBJ1-1|TRBV28
TGTGCCAGCAGACTTCAGGGAGGGAAAGAAGCTTTCTTT
CASRLQGGKEAFF
>once|TRBD1|TRBJ2-7|TRBV18
TGTGCCAGCTCACCCCAGACAGGGGTCTACGAGCAGTACTTC
CASSPQTGVYEQYF
>-|-|TRBJ2-1|TRBV10-1
TGCGCCAGCAGTGTAACGGCTAGCTCCTACAATGAGCAGTTCTTC
CASSVTASSYNEQFF
>-|-|TRBJ2-3|TRBV6-2/TRBV6-3
TGTGCCAGCAGTTACCAGGTGGGAGCAGGGAGGACCTTTGGCACAGATACGCAGTATTTT
CASSYQVGAGRTFGTDTQYF
>-|TRBD2|TRBJ2-3|TRBV5-6
TGTGCCAGCAGCCTGGGACTAGCCCGCGATACGCAGTATTTT
CASSLGLARDTQYF
>-|TRBD1|TRBJ1-1|TRBV19
TGTGCCAGTAGAGAGGACAGGCGAGAAGCTTTCTTT
CASREDRREAFF
>-|-|TRBJ1-2|TRBV5-1
TGCGCCAGCAGCTTGGGAACAGGATCAGGTGGCTACACCTTC
CASSLGTGSGGYTF
>-|TRBD1|TRBJ1-4|TRBV3-1/TRBV3-2
TGTGCCAGCAGCTCCAGGGGGGTAACTAATGAAAAACTGTTTTTT
CASSSRGVTNEKLFF
>-|TRBD1|TRBJ1-4|TRBV5-1
TGCGCCAGCAGCGGACAGGGGACAGAAAAACTGTTTTTT
CASSGQGTEKLFF
>-|-|TRBJ1-1|TRBV15
TGTGCCACCAGCAGTGAGGGTTGGGGCACTGAAGCTTTCTTT
CATSSEGWGTEAFF